These 32 T cell receptor beta chains originate from one sample sequenced in a study of blood T cell repertoires in COVID-19. TCRdb keeps only in-frame clones here, not all; method: immunoSEQ multiplex PCR. The repertoire consists of some 300,000 clones, with 85% to 90% occurring once and the leading ten covering around 2%. The sequenced material came from PBMCs or T cells enriched from blood (not recorded which). The receptors originated from a woman aged 55-70 years in a cohort exposed to, infected with or recovered from COVID-19 (not recorded which).

V and J are TRBV4-1 and TRBJ1-1; D gene ambiguous. CDR3 size: 15 residues. Germline-derived CDR1 and CDR2 are MGHRA and YSYEKL. V was clipped by 1 base and J by 4 bases, with 13 bases between them. DNA of the CDR3: TGCGCCAGCAGCCAAGCGGGAGGGTTTGTCACTGAAGCTTTCTTT. The encoded protein is CASSQAGGFVTEAFF.

The V gene is TRBV7-9, the J gene TRBJ1-5; 9 bases match TRBD1. This CDR3 contains 15 residues. Germline CDR1 SEHNR, CDR2 FQNEAQ (reference sequence). Trimming at V came to 5 bases and at J to 6 bases, leaving 8 bases not matched to a gene. The CDR3 nucleotides read TGTGCCAGCAGCGCCCCGGGACAGGGAGGTCAGCCCCAGCATTTT. It translates to CASSAPGQGGQPQHF.

In regard to this clone: Within the sample, other DNA sequences also encode this same CDR3. The genes are TRBV11-2 and TRBJ2-7; the match to TRBD2 covers 11 bases. The germline CDR1 and CDR2 sequences are SGHAT and FQNNGV. This CDR3 has 14 amino acids. J was trimmed by 2 bases and V by 4 bases; bases with no gene match: 1. CDR3 sequence: CASSSTSGTYEQYF. The CDR3 DNA sequence: TGTGCCAGCAGCTCGACTAGCGGGACCTACGAGCAGTACTTC. The entire variable domain, with the rest obtained from reference TRBV11-2 and TRBJ2-7, is as follows: EAGVAQSPRYKIIEKRQSVAFWCNPISGHATLYWYQQILGQGPKLLIQFQNNGVVDDSQLPKDRFSAERLKGVDSTLKIQPAKLEDSAVYLCASSSTSGTYEQYFGPGTRLTVT.

The gene calls are TRBV7-9 and TRBJ2-1, with 7 bases identical to TRBD2. The CDR3 sequence is 13 residues long. Germline V gene data show CDR1 as SEHNR and CDR2 as FQNEAQ (reference sequence). The V gene end was trimmed by 5 bases and the J gene end by 15 bases; junction bases not matched to a gene: 13. Here the CDR3 DNA reads TGTGCCAGCAGCCCGCGGGAGAGCCAGAGGAGGTTCTTC. Amino acid sequence: CASSPRESQRRFF.

The CDR3 coding sequence is TGTGCCAGCAGCTACCCTACGGCGGGAGGCGAGACCCAGTACTTC. Translation: CASSYPTAGGETQYF. The chain couples TRBV9 to TRBJ2-5; 8 bases are a match to TRBD2. Trimming cost V 4 bases and J 5 bases; bases outside gene matches: 10. The CDR3 sequence is 15 residues long. CDR1 SGDLS and CDR2 YYNGEE come from the germline V gene.

The chain joins TRBV7-8 to TRBJ1-5; no firm D call. Trimming took off 5 bases at V and 5 bases at J, with 13 bases between the two ends. The CDR3 extends over 14 amino acids. Germline CDR1 and CDR2: SGHVS and FQNEAQ. CDR3 DNA sequence: TGTGCCAGCAGCCCTAACAGTGGCGATCAGCCCCAGCATTTT. Protein product: CASSPNSGDQPQHF. Full variable domain (remainder filled in from reference TRBV7-8 and TRBJ1-5): GAGVSQSPRYKVAKRGQDVALRCDPISGHVSLFWYQQALGQGPEFLTYFQNEAQLDKSGLPSDRFFAERPEGSVSTLKIQRTQQEDSAVYLCASSPNSGDQPQHFGDGTRLSIL.

V is TRBV28 and J is TRBJ1-6, with D possibly being TRBD1 (5 bases). Per the germline V gene, CDR1 is MDHEN and CDR2 is SYDVKM. Trimming pared 5 bases from V and 1 base from J, leaving 6 bases between. The CDR3 is 14 amino acids. CDR3 DNA sequence: TGTGCCAGCAGTGGGGGGTCCTATAATTCACCCCTCCACTTT. Amino acids: CASSGGSYNSPLHF.

The V and J genes are TRBV10-2 and TRBJ2-1, with TRBD2 matching 7 bases. The junction had 4 bases not matched to a gene; V was cut back by 3 bases and J by 2 bases. Germline CDR1 is WSHSY and CDR2 is SAAADI. There are 15 residues in the CDR3. The CDR3 DNA follows: TGCGCCAGCAGTGATATTGCGGGGGCCTACAATGAGCAGTTCTTC. Its translation is CASSDIAGAYNEQFF.

This clone was detected once. The CDR3 nucleotides read TGCGCCAGCAGCTCGGGACAGCCGGTTGAAAAACTGTTTTTT. It specifies CASSSGQPVEKLFF. V and J are TRBV5-1 and TRBJ1-4; TRBD1 matches at 7 bases. V lost 3 bases to trimming and J lost 7 bases; unmatched junction nucleotides: 6. Germline V gene sequence: CDR1 SGHRS, CDR2 YFSETQ. The CDR3 spans 14 residues. Based on the CDR3 plus reference TRBV5-1 and TRBJ1-4, the full variable domain is KAGVTQTPRYLIKTRGQQVTLSCSPISGHRSVSWYQQTPGQGLQFLFEYFSETQRNKGNFPGRFSGRQFSNSRSEMNVSTLELGDSALYLCASSSGQPVEKLFFGSGTQLSVL.

A few counts support this clone. The chain joins TRBV18 to TRBJ2-7, with D possibly being TRBD1 (6 bases). CDR1 is KGHSH and CDR2 is LQKENI in the germline V gene. Between the trimmed V and J ends, which lost 3 bases and 2 bases, there was a span of 11 bases. The CDR3 sequence is 14 residues long. The CDR3 protein is CASSPYRETYEQYF. The CDR3 coding sequence is TGTGCCAGCTCACCCTACAGGGAAACCTACGAGCAGTACTTC. Based on the CDR3 plus reference TRBV18 and TRBJ2-7, the full variable domain is NAGVMQNPRHLVRRRGQEARLRCSPMKGHSHVYWYRQLPEEGLKFMVYLQKENIIDESGMPKERFSAEFPKEGPSILRIQQVVRGDSAAYFCASSPYRETYEQYFGPGTRLTVT.

The chain recombines TRBV6-1 with TRBJ2-7, with D unclear. CDR1 and CDR2 from the germline V gene are MNHNS and SASEGT. CDR3 size: 14 residues. V lost 3 bases to trimming and J lost 9 bases, with 18 bases between them. In DNA, the CDR3 is TGTGCCAGCAGTGACAATATTCGTTACGGAGTGCAGTACTTC. Its protein is CASSDNIRYGVQYF.

The gene calls are TRBV24-1 and TRBJ2-2, with a weak D call TRBD2 (6 bases). Germline V gene sequence: CDR1 KGHDR, CDR2 SFDVKD. The germline V and J ends were trimmed by 9 bases and 1 base, with 11 bases remaining between them. The CDR3 length is 14 residues. CDR3 bases: TGTGCCACCCGGCGGGGAGGGAACACCGGGGAGCTGTTTTTT. This gives the protein CATRRGGNTGELFF.

J is TRBJ2-1 and V is TRBV18; no reliable D call. Germline-derived CDR1 and CDR2 are KGHSH and LQKENI. Deletions cut 4 bases from V and 7 bases from J, with 8 bases between. This CDR3 has 12 residues. CDR3 loop: CASSQLNNEQFF. CDR3 nucleotides: TGTGCCAGCTCACAACTGAATAATGAGCAGTTCTTC.

This chain uses TRBV27 with TRBJ2-3, with 7 bases identical to TRBD2. Germline CDR1 reads MNHEY; CDR2 reads SMNVEV (reference sequence). Trimming at V came to 5 bases and at J to 3 bases, leaving 14 bases not matched to a gene. This CDR3 has 17 residues. CDR3 sequence: CASSVTPGLSVTDTQYF. The CDR3 DNA sequence: TGTGCCAGCAGTGTTACCCCGGGACTAAGTGTAACAGATACGCAGTATTTT.

The genes are TRBV28 and TRBJ2-3; the match to TRBD2 covers 14 bases. After removal of 7 bases from V and 5 bases from J, the junction contained 8 bases not matched to a gene. The CDR3 is 16 residues long. Per germline, CDR1 MDHEN and CDR2 SYDVKM. The CDR3 sequence is CASNSRGLAGGDTQYF. Written as DNA, the CDR3 is TGTGCCAGCAACTCTAGAGGACTAGCGGGAGGAGATACGCAGTATTTT.

The chain links TRBV4-1 to TRBJ2-5, with TRBD1 as a possible D gene (6 bases). Trimming left V 4 bases short and J 4 bases short, with 16 bases between. The germline gives CDR1 MGHRA, CDR2 YSYEKL. There are 15 residues in the CDR3. The CDR3 DNA is TGCGCCAGCAGCCCCCTAGAGGGGGTAGCAGAGACCCAGTACTTC. This codes for CASSPLEGVAETQYF.

This chain connects TRBV2 to TRBJ2-1; 9 bases fit TRBD2. Unmatched junction bases numbered 9, after V lost 4 bases and J lost 5 bases. Germline CDR1 is SNHLY and CDR2 is FYNNEI. This CDR3 spans 16 amino acids. The CDR3 here is CASSVKSGRTHNEQFF. In DNA form, the CDR3 reads TGTGCCAGCAGTGTCAAAAGCGGGAGGACACACAATGAGCAGTTCTTC.

The rearrangement links TRBV24-1 to TRBJ2-3, with TRBD2 matching 8 bases. V lost 7 bases to trimming and J lost 2 bases; unmatched junction nucleotides: 4. Per the germline V gene, CDR1 is KGHDR and CDR2 is SFDVKD. There are 14 residues in the CDR3. The CDR3 region is CATRSSGTTDTQYF. CDR3 coding DNA: TGTGCCACCAGGAGTAGCGGGACCACAGATACGCAGTATTTT.

The chain links TRBV27 to TRBJ2-5; 14 nucleotides align to TRBD2. CDR1 MNHEY and CDR2 SMNVEV come from the germline V gene (reference sequence). The trim removed 2 bases at V and 5 bases at J, leaving 1 base unmatched. CDR3 length equals 15 residues. The CDR3 loop is CASSLRTSGRETQYF. For the CDR3, the DNA is TGTGCCAGCAGTTTACGGACTAGCGGGAGGGAGACCCAGTACTTC.

V usage is TRBV7-4 and J usage is TRBJ1-1; 7 nucleotides agree with TRBD1. The CDR3 loop spans 14 amino acids. The junction had 2 bases not matched to a gene; V was cut back by 1 base and J by 3 bases. Germline assignment: CDR1 SGHVT and CDR2 SQSDAQ. The CDR3 loop is CASSLETGDTEAFF. CDR3 DNA: TGTGCCAGCAGCTTAGAAACAGGGGACACTGAAGCTTTCTTT.

The chain uses TRBV5-1 and TRBJ2-1, with TRBD2 matching over 7 bases. The V and J ends lost 0 bases and 9 bases, in that order; junction bases with no gene match: 6. This CDR3 comprises 14 residues. CDR1 is SGHRS, CDR2 YFSETQ, per germline. Here the CDR3 reads CASSLAGLGIEQFF. As DNA, the CDR3 is TGCGCCAGCAGCTTGGCCGGACTAGGAATTGAGCAGTTCTTC.

The rearrangement joins TRBV4-2 to TRBJ1-3, with 8 positions matching TRBD1. J was trimmed by 0 bases and V by 4 bases; bases with no gene match: 5. Germline V gene lookup returns CDR1 LGHNA and CDR2 YNFKEQ. There are 16 residues in the CDR3. The CDR3 sequence is CASSRQGLGSGNTIYF. The CDR3 DNA is TGTGCCAGCAGCCGACAGGGGCTAGGCTCTGGAAACACCATATATTTT.

In its sample, this clone was seen once. The V gene is TRBV18, the J gene TRBJ2-3, with D maybe TRBD2 (6 bases). Trimming stripped 0 bases from V and 0 bases from J, with 10 bases between. This CDR3 has 16 amino acids. Germline V CDR1 and CDR2: KGHSH, LQKENI. CDR3 sequence: CASSPPGDSSTDTQYF. The CDR3 DNA is TGTGCCAGCTCACCACCAGGGGACTCCAGCACAGATACGCAGTATTTT.

The V gene is TRBV11-2, the J gene TRBJ2-7; the match to TRBD1 covers 7 bases. V shed 1 base, J shed 5 bases, and the junction held 11 bases outside the gene matches. CDR1 SGHAT and CDR2 FQNNGV come from the germline V gene. This CDR3 region has 16 residues. CDR3 DNA sequence: TGTGCCAGCAGCTTAGGACCCGGCCCGGGACAGAACGAGCAGTACTTC. Its protein product is CASSLGPGPGQNEQYF.

The V and J genes are TRBV11-1 and TRBJ1-1, with 8 bases matching TRBD1. This CDR3 has 15 amino acids. Per germline, CDR1 SGHAT and CDR2 FQDESV (reference sequence). The V segment lost 1 base and the J segment 5 bases; nucleotides outside the gene matches: 6. The CDR3 DNA is TGTGCCAGCAGCTTAGTCCGGACAGGGTCAACTGAAGCTTTCTTT. This encodes CASSLVRTGSTEAFF.

This clone was seen only once. The V call is TRBV2, the J call TRBJ2-7; D is perhaps TRBD2 (6 bases). Trimming pared 8 bases from V and 2 bases from J, leaving 16 bases between. The CDR3 extends over 14 amino acids. CDR1 and CDR2 from the germline V gene are SNHLY and FYNNEI. The CDR3 DNA reads TGTGCCAGCGGACCGGGGGACGGTGCCTACGAGCAGTACTTC. Amino acids: CASGPGDGAYEQYF.

This clone has just a few counts. The chain joins TRBV28 to TRBJ1-5; D gene uncertain. The length of the CDR3 is 12 residues. Germline V CDR1 and CDR2: MDHEN, SYDVKM. Trimming removed 5 bases at V and 6 bases at J, with 8 bases between. CDR3 coding DNA: TGTGCCAGCAGTGGAGGTAGTCAGCCCCAGCATTTT. As protein: CASSGGSQPQHF.

This clone appeared once. CDR3 sequence (DNA): TGTGCCAGCAGCGCAGGGGTCGGGGCCAACGTCCTGACTTTC. Translation gives CASSAGVGANVLTF. V usage is TRBV9 and J usage is TRBJ2-6; tentatively, D is TRBD1 (6 bases). The CDR3 extends over 14 amino acids. Germline V gene data show CDR1 as SGDLS and CDR2 as YYNGEE. V was shortened by 3 bases and J by 4 bases, with 8 bases between the two germline ends.

This chain links TRBV30 with TRBJ1-5; TRBD1 is a possible D gene (5 bases). This CDR3 has 14 amino acids. The germline V and J ends were trimmed by 5 bases and 0 bases, with 11 bases remaining between them. The V gene's germline CDR1 is GTSNPN and CDR2 SVGIG (reference sequence). The CDR3 spells CAWGGGYSNQPQHF. The CDR3 nucleotides are TGTGCCTGGGGTGGGGGGTATAGCAATCAGCCCCAGCATTTT.

The rearrangement joins TRBV7-6 to TRBJ2-5; D is perhaps TRBD1 (6 bases). The germline V gene encodes CDR1 SGHVS and CDR2 FNYEAQ. The CDR3 sequence is 15 residues long. The V end lost 1 base, the J end lost 1 base, and 10 bases lay between the germline ends. This CDR3 is CASSLGRGFQETQYF. CDR3 DNA: TGTGCCAGCAGCTTAGGCAGGGGATTCCAAGAGACCCAGTACTTC.

This sequence joins TRBV5-1 and TRBJ2-5; the D gene is possibly TRBD2 (5 bases). Germline V CDR1 and CDR2: SGHRS, YFSETQ. The CDR3 is 16 amino acids. The V end lost 4 bases, the J end lost 2 bases, and 18 bases lay between the germline ends. Written as DNA, the CDR3 is TGCGCCAGCAGCGGAGGTTTACAGCGATTACAAGAGACCCAGTACTTC. Translated: CASSGGLQRLQETQYF.

The J gene is TRBJ1-1, the V gene TRBV6-5; D is unresolved. Trimming left V 5 bases short and J 3 bases short, with 10 bases between. Germline CDR1 is MNHEY and CDR2 is SVGAGI. The CDR3 runs 13 residues. The CDR3 DNA sequence: TGTGCCAGCAGTAAAAGAGTAGACACTGAAGCTTTCTTT. Amino acid sequence: CASSKRVDTEAFF.